This T cell receptor beta chain was observed in a study of shared clonotypes between healthy human individuals (dated by TCRdb to about 2020). In terms of the full investigation: The cohort included a few men and a couple of women between 18 and 49 years of age. Blood TCR repertoires of four to six healthy adults were deeply sequenced to estimate repertoire size and the extent of clonotype sharing between individuals. To increase sequencing depth and limit assay-specific biases, different laboratories used diverse techniques to prepare libraries and sequence TCR repertoires. Per donor, leukapheresis produced somewhere between about 0.9 and 9 billion PBMCs. General study outcomes and caveats: The genetic and exposure-history diversity represented was limited by the small number of donors. Sampling was restricted to blood, and TCR repertoires in tissues likely differ from the TCR repertoires found in blood. Pairwise subsampling indicated that sequencing depth was expected to affect the degree of clonotype sharing among donors.

Using the deep immunoSEQ assay, TCR CDR3 regions were amplified from genomic DNA by multiplex PCR. Genomic DNA extracted from each cell subset was distributed evenly over all wells of several immunoSEQ 96-well plates, and each plate served as one replicate. For unsorted PBMC, each replicate PCR was loaded with roughly 0.3 ug genomic DNA, equivalent to 25,000 to 35,000 T cell genomes. Genomic DNA from unsorted PBMC was sequenced over ten immunoSEQ deep assay plates. Purified libraries were measured with a Qubit 3.0 fluorometer, size-checked on a Bioanalyzer 2100, and measured again with the KAPA Library Quantification kit. Every immunoSEQ 96-well plate was sequenced on a separate single-read 150-cycle Illumina NextSeq 550 flow cell. Under the source paper's analysis protocol: The immunoSEQ output contained only junctional sequences without quality scores, so filtering could not match that applied to full-length reads. To assign V/J genes and CDR3, sequences were annotated using PyIR, a Python wrapper for IgBLAST v1.9, with IMGT germline references. Reads were removed for weak V/J assignments (E-value above 1e-6), missing CDR3, stop codons, out-of-frame junctions, or ambiguous translated residues. V3J clonotypes were defined as sequences sharing the same inferred V gene, J gene, and CDR3 amino acid sequence. Percentage overlap between repertoires was calculated by dividing the number of shared unique clonotypes by the size of the smaller repertoire. Three approaches were used to assess repertoire richness: RTK rarefaction, the Chao1 estimator, and Recon v2.1 estimates of unobserved clonotypes. In TCRdb, the immuneACCESS table is reduced to in-frame sequences with V and J assigned. These tables do not hold every clone; where another copy was compared, an unresolved V gene accounts for under half, and the others remain unexplained. V and J calls plus clone size are reproduced from that table; the DNA served to infer D and trimming. The sample records about 490,000 clones, around 73% of which are singletons. In total, the top ten clones hold 9.5% to 15% of the sample.

Healthy HIV-negative adults with no recently reported acute infections or vaccinations were included as donors. All donors were Caucasian adults living in Nashville, Tennessee, USA. In the unsorted samples, 90 million to 100 million PBMCs were counted, and genomic DNA was extracted using the QIAamp DNA Blood Mini kit. Blood was collected by leukapheresis, and PBMCs were isolated by Ficoll-Histopaque density gradient centrifugation and then cryopreserved in liquid nitrogen vapor phase. Trimming removed 4 bases from V and 7 bases from J; the gene matches leave 5 bases unexplained. Based on the germline V gene, the CDR1 and CDR2 sequences are SQVTM and ANQGSEA. From cysteine to phenylalanine, the CDR3 is 13 amino acids long. The DNA shown is the 39-base CDR3, in frame from base 1. A note on this clone: No antigen is known for it. Base qualities are not provided; no much larger clone lies one nucleotide away.

The chain couples TRBV29-1 to TRBJ1-1, with TRBD1 matching 11 junction bases. The receptor was derived from a middle-aged woman in good health. Some clones in this sample may be carry-over from other donors' samples. The sequenced material came from PBMCs. The CDR3 protein is CSVGTGGVGEAFF. DNA sequence: TGCAGCGTTGGGACAGGGGGCGTGGGTGAAGCTTTCTTT.